A selection of T cell receptor beta chains follows, all from one sample in a study of blood T cell repertoires in COVID-19. Produced via immunoSEQ multiplex PCR; TCRdb's table is partial and in-frame only. Here the sample spans about 170,000 clones, about four fifths being singletons. Material: peripheral blood. These receptors came from a man between 65 and 80 years old with active or convalescent COVID-19. Each CDR3 is given with its conserved first and last residue.

j_call v_call cdr3_aa
TRBJ1-2 TRBV24-1 CATSVGQGNYGYTF
TRBJ1-4 TRBV7-9 CASSLRDSNEKLFF
TRBJ2-1 TRBV6-4 CASSDSVRIRSEQFF
TRBJ1-1 TRBV18 CASSPPSLKNTEAFF
TRBJ2-5 TRBV28 CASRTQGAETQYF
TRBJ2-3 TRBV4-3 CASSQDRGTDTQYF
TRBJ2-2 TRBV7-3 CASSFKTSGRAWTGELFF
TRBJ2-2 TRBV29-1 CSVETPGLYTGELFF
TRBJ1-3 TRBV24-1 CATSDTRGAGNTIYF
TRBJ2-5 TRBV27 CASSTGQQETQYF
TRBJ2-4 TRBV6-1 CASSEFPLTGGATKNIQYF
TRBJ2-2 TRBV19 CASSKPGGHTGELFF
TRBJ2-1 TRBV7-2 CASSLGASGSGDEQFF
TRBJ1-4 TRBV4-3 CASSQGPTGSEKLFF
TRBJ1-2 TRBV10-3 CAIRGGYGYTF
TRBJ1-5 TRBV24-1 CATSDATGKNQPQHF
TRBJ2-3 TRBV4-3 CASSQEGLAGGRHTDTQYF
TRBJ2-7 TRBV2 CASSEARGLAVLPYEQYF
TRBJ1-2 TRBV6-5 CASGRTGEGYTF
TRBJ2-5 TRBV7-2 CASSLASTGGQETQYF
TRBJ1-1 TRBV27 CASSFGSTEAFF
TRBJ2-5 TRBV5-1 CASSSGLAGSQETQYF
TRBJ1-6 TRBV5-1 CASGQGLVGSPLHF
TRBJ2-5 TRBV7-9 CASSKGTGIQETQYF